The clone carrying this T cell receptor beta chain was seen a few times. The source of the sample is a study of blood T cell repertoires in COVID-19. The data were produced by immunoSEQ multiplex PCR, yet TCRdb's version contains in-frame clones alone and is incomplete. This table holds approximately 140,000 clones, 80% to 85% found once. This sequence was found in a woman aged 45-59 years who had been exposed to COVID-19. The sample taken for sequencing was PBMCs or T cells enriched from blood (not recorded which).

The chain's CDR3 is CASKKGEGSEAFF. The CDR3 nucleotides read TGCGCCAGCAAAAAGGGAGAAGGAAGTGAAGCTTTCTTT. The chain links TRBV5-1 to TRBJ1-1; no definite D call. The CDR3 spans 13 residues. The V end lost 6 bases, the J end lost 7 bases, and 16 bases lay between the germline ends. Per the germline V gene, CDR1 is SGHRS and CDR2 is YFSETQ.